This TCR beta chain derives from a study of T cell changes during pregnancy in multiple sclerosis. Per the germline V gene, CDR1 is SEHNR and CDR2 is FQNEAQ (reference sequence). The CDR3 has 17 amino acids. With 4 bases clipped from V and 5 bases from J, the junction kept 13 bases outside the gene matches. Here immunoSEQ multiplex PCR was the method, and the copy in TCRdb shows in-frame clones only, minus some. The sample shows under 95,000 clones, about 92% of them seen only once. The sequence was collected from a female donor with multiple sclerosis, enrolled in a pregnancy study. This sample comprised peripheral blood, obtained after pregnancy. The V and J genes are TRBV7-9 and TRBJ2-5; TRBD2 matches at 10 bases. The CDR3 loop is CASSSILLAGVLETQYF. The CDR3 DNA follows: TGTGCCAGCAGCTCCATACTTCTAGCGGGGGTCCTGGAGACCCAGTACTTC.